Shown below are 11 T cell receptor beta chains from a single sample sequenced in a study of cytomegalovirus exposure and HLA in healthy donors. Sequencing was performed with immunoSEQ multiplex PCR; in TCRdb, only in-frame clones are kept and a portion is missing. The sample contains more than 85,000 clones, around 86% of which appear only once. Sequencing input: PBMCs. The receptors derive from a woman aged 18 to 35 in good health and CMV-seropositive.

This clone turned up a few times. The chain uses TRBV7-2 and TRBJ1-1, with TRBD1 matching over 8 bases. Germline trimming cut 5 bases from V and 7 bases from J; bases unmatched to any gene: 6. Germline V gene lookup returns CDR1 SGHTA and CDR2 FQGNSA. This CDR3 is 13 amino acids long. The CDR3 is CASSPAGTGEAFF. For the CDR3, the DNA is TGTGCCAGCAGCCCAGCCGGGACAGGTGAAGCTTTCTTT.

CDR3 nucleotides: TGTGCCAGCAGTTTTGGCGTACCGGGTACAACCGGGGAGCTGTTTTTT. Translation gives CASSFGVPGTTGELFF. The rearrangement uses TRBV27 and TRBJ2-2, with D unclear. Trimming took 3 bases from V and 5 from J, leaving 16 bases between them. The CDR3 is 16 residues long. Germline CDR1 is MNHEY and CDR2 is SMNVEV (reference sequence).

This clone was seen only a few times. The chain carries TRBV6-5 and TRBJ1-6; D gene ambiguous. This CDR3 region has 13 residues. CDR1 MNHEY and CDR2 SVGAGI come from the germline V gene. Trimming removed 0 bases from V and 7 bases from J, with 4 bases in between. The CDR3 nucleotides are TGTGCCAGCAGTTACTCGAGGAATTCACCCCTCCACTTT. This encodes CASSYSRNSPLHF.

The J gene is TRBJ2-1, the V gene TRBV19, with 9 bases aligning to TRBD2. The CDR3 is 15 amino acids. Germline V gene data show CDR1 as LNHDA and CDR2 as SQIVND (reference sequence). After removal of 4 bases from V and 3 bases from J, the junction contained 4 bases not matched to a gene. This chain's CDR3 is CASSTKRGVYNEQFF. Written as DNA, the CDR3 is TGTGCCAGTAGTACGAAGCGGGGGGTCTACAATGAGCAGTTCTTC.

The chain recombines TRBV7-3 with TRBJ2-3, with TRBD2 matching over 7 bases. The CDR3 runs 14 residues. In germline, CDR1 is SGHTA, CDR2 FQGTGA. J gave up 0 bases and V 6 bases, and 3 bases lay outside the gene matches. The CDR3 DNA reads TGTGCCAGCAGACATAGCGGGAGCACAGATACGCAGTATTTT. It translates to CASRHSGSTDTQYF.

The chain links TRBV28 to TRBJ1-2, with D possibly matching TRBD1 (5 bases). The germline gives CDR1 MDHEN, CDR2 SYDVKM. The V end lost 10 bases, the J end lost 4 bases, and 22 bases lay between the germline ends. The CDR3 consists of 15 residues. The CDR3 region has the DNA TGTGCCACCACGATTCAACACAGGTCCCCCTATGGCTACACCTTC. This sequence encodes CATTIQHRSPYGYTF.

J is TRBJ1-3 and V is TRBV5-4; D might be TRBD1 (6 bases). The germline V gene has CDR1 SGHNT and CDR2 YYREEE (reference sequence). Trimming took 2 bases from V and 4 from J, leaving 13 bases between them. This CDR3 contains 15 residues. CDR3: CASSFGGARGNTIYF. The CDR3 DNA reads as TGTGCCAGCAGCTTTGGGGGGGCACGCGGAAACACCATATATTTT.

V usage is TRBV7-3 and J usage is TRBJ1-1; 7 bases agree with TRBD1. The germline gives CDR1 SGHTA, CDR2 FQGTGA. V lost 1 base, J lost 2 bases, and 13 bases stayed unmatched. The CDR3 runs to 18 residues. The DNA for the CDR3 is TGTGCCAGCAGCTTAAGGTCGGGACAGTTATTTCCTAACACTGAAGCTTTCTTT. Protein product: CASSLRSGQLFPNTEAFF.

The chain joins TRBV18 to TRBJ2-7; D call uncertain. The germline gives CDR1 KGHSH, CDR2 LQKENI. The germline V and J ends were trimmed by 3 bases and 5 bases, with 5 bases remaining between them. This CDR3 has 11 amino acids. In DNA, the CDR3 is TGTGCCAGCTCACCTACTGACGAGCAGTACTTC. It yields the protein CASSPTDEQYF.

CDR3 amino acids: CASSYGQLGRDTQYF. For the CDR3, the DNA is TGTGCCAGCAGCTACGGACAGCTAGGGCGTGATACGCAGTATTTT. The chain joins TRBV2 to TRBJ2-3; D perhaps matches TRBD1 (6 bases). Germline CDR1 SNHLY, CDR2 FYNNEI. Trimming shortened V by 6 bases and J by 6 bases, and 19 bases separated the two germline ends. This CDR3 comprises 15 residues.

The chain links TRBV9 to TRBJ1-5; possibly TRBD1 for D (6 bases). Germline V CDR1 and CDR2: SGDLS, YYNGEE. This CDR3 is 15 amino acids long. The V gene lost 0 bases and the J gene lost 4 bases, with 11 bases spanning the gap. The CDR3 nucleotides are TGTGCCAGCAGCGTAGAGGGGACACATAATCAGCCCCAGCATTTT. This translates into CASSVEGTHNQPQHF.